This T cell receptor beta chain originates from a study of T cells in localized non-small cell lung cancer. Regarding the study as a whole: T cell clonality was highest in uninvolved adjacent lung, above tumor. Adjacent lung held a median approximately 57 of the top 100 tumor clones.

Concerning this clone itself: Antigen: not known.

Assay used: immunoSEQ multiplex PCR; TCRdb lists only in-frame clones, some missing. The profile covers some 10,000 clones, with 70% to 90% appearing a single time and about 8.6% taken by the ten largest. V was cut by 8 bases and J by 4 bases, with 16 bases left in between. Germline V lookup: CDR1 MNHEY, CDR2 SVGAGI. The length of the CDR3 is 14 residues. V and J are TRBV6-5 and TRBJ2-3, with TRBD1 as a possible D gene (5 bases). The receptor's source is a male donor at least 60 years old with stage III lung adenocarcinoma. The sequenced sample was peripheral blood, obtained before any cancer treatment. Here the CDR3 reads CASAQGPRPDTQYF. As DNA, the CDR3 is TGTGCCAGCGCCCAGGGTCCCAGGCCAGATACGCAGTATTTT.